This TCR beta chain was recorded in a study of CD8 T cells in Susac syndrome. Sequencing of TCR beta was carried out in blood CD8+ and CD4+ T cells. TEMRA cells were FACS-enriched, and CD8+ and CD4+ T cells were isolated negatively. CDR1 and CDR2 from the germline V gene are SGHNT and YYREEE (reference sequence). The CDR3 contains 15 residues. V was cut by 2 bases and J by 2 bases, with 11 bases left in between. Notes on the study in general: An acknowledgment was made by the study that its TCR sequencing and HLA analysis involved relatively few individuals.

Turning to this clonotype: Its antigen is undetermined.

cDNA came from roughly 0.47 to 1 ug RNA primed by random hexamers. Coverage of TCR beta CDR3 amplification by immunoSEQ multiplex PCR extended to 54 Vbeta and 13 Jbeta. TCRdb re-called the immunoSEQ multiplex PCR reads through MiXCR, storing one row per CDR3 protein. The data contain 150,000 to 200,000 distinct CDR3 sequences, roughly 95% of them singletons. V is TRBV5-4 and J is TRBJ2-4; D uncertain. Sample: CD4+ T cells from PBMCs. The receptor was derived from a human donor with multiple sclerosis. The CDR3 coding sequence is TGTGCCAGCAGCTTATTTTCTGGGACCAAAAACATTCAGTACTTC. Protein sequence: CASSLFSGTKNIQYF.